One sample yielded the 32 T cell receptor beta chains listed below, sequenced in a study of shared clonotypes between healthy human individuals. Method: immunoSEQ multiplex PCR; TCRdb's copy keeps in-frame clones and lacks some. The sample records about 960,000 clones, approximately 76% being singletons. Sequenced material: memory CD4+ T cells sorted from blood. Documented subset: CD45RA-negative fraction. Receptor source: a man younger than 35 in good health.

V usage is TRBV7-2 and J usage is TRBJ2-7; 7 bases map to TRBD1. The CDR3 is 15 amino acids. Germline values: CDR1 SGHTA, CDR2 FQGNSA. J lost 3 bases, V lost 4 bases, and 9 bases had no gene match. The CDR3 coding sequence is TGTGCCAGCAGCTCTGGCGCGACAGGGCGCTACGAGCAGTACTTC. Its translation: CASSSGATGRYEQYF.

The CDR3 bases are TGTGCCAGCAGCATTGGGACGGTTAATTCACCCCTCCACTTT. Its protein is CASSIGTVNSPLHF. The V gene is TRBV7-2, the J gene TRBJ1-6, with a possible D match to TRBD1 (5 bases). The CDR3 length is 14 residues. The V end lost 5 bases, the J end lost 6 bases, and 11 bases lay between the germline ends. CDR1 SGHTA and CDR2 FQGNSA come from the germline V gene. Complete variable domain (other parts from reference TRBV7-2 and TRBJ1-6): GAGVSQSPSNKVTEKGKDVELRCDPISGHTALYWYRQSLGQGLEFLIYFQGNSAPDKSGLPSDRFSAERTGGSVSTLTIQRTQQEDSAVYLCASSIGTVNSPLHFGNGTRLTVT.

The J gene is TRBJ2-1, the V gene TRBV27, with D perhaps assigned TRBD1 or TRBD2 (6 bases each). The CDR3 totals 17 residues. Per the germline V gene, CDR1 is MNHEY and CDR2 is SMNVEV (reference sequence). V lost 0 bases to trimming and J lost 0 bases, with 12 bases between them. This CDR3 reads CASSLSRRGSSYNEQFF. CDR3 coding DNA: TGTGCCAGCAGTTTATCGCGGAGGGGGAGCTCCTACAATGAGCAGTTCTTC.

The chain carries TRBV5-1 and TRBJ2-3; TRBD2 matches 9 bases. CDR1 is SGHRS and CDR2 is YFSETQ in the germline V gene. V dropped 0 bases and J dropped 4; count of bases not matched to a gene: 6. This CDR3 spans 16 amino acids. CDR3 bases: TGCGCCAGCAGCTTGGGCCCAGCGGGGGGCCCAGATACGCAGTATTTT. It is translated as CASSLGPAGGPDTQYF.

This sequence joins TRBV15 and TRBJ2-2, with D possibly matching TRBD1 (6 bases). The CDR3 length is 16 residues. Germline CDR1 is LNHNV and CDR2 is YYDKDF (reference sequence). The V end lost 2 bases, the J end lost 2 bases, and 12 bases lay between the germline ends. This chain's CDR3 is CATSRHRTANTGELFF. In nucleotides, the CDR3 is TGTGCCACCAGCAGACACCGGACAGCCAACACCGGGGAGCTGTTTTTT.

The J gene is TRBJ2-3, the V gene TRBV19; 11 bases are shared with TRBD2. CDR1 and CDR2 (germline): LNHDA, SQIVND (reference sequence). V trimming: 8 bases; J trimming: 5 bases; junction bases outside the gene matches: 9. The length of the CDR3 is 15 residues. DNA for the CDR3: TGTGCCAGTGCCATCGGGACTAGCGGCAAAGATACGCAGTATTTT. Translation gives CASAIGTSGKDTQYF.

The chain has TRBV12-5 and TRBJ2-1, with a weak D call TRBD2 (5 bases). The CDR3 runs to 16 residues. The germline gives CDR1 LGHNT, CDR2 FRNRAP. Trimming took 0 bases from V and 6 from J, leaving 15 bases between them. Here the CDR3 reads CASGLVLTPAGNEQFF. CDR3 sequence (DNA): TGTGCTAGTGGTTTGGTACTCACTCCGGCGGGCAATGAGCAGTTCTTC.

Details on this clone: Relative to the germline gene, one junction end is altered; a read error may explain this. This chain uses TRBV6-1 with TRBJ2-1, with TRBD2 matching over 16 bases. CDR1 MNHNS and CDR2 SASEGT come from the germline V gene. CDR3 length: 16 amino acids. The CDR3 sequence: CASSDIGTSGGALRIF. DNA for the CDR3: TGTGCCAGCAGTGATATTGGGACTAGCGGGGGGGCCTTAAGGATCTTC.

About this clone: Other DNA sequences from this sample encode an identical CDR3 as well. This chain connects TRBV28 to TRBJ2-3; 7 bases align to TRBD1. The J segment lost 0 bases and the V segment lost 9 bases, leaving 3 bases of the junction unmatched. CDR3 length: 13 amino acids. Looked up from germline, CDR1 is MDHEN and CDR2 is SYDVKM. The CDR3 coding sequence is TGTGCCAGTTCGACAGGGAGCACAGATACGCAGTATTTT. Amino acid sequence: CASSTGSTDTQYF.

The chain links TRBV19 to TRBJ1-5; 10 bases line up with TRBD1. V lost 5 bases and J lost 4; bases outside the gene matches: 5. Per the germline V gene, CDR1 is LNHDA and CDR2 is SQIVND (reference sequence). The CDR3 loop spans 15 amino acids. The CDR3 DNA follows: TGTGCCAGTAGTCAAGGGACAGGGGTAAATCAGCCCCAGCATTTT. This sequence encodes CASSQGTGVNQPQHF.

This chain connects TRBV7-7 to TRBJ2-1; the match to TRBD1 covers 9 bases. This CDR3 contains 13 residues. In germline, CDR1 is SSHAT, CDR2 FNYEAQ (reference sequence). CDR3 bases: TGTGCTAGTGGACAGGGGTGGGCCAATGAGCAGTTCTTC. Translated, it gives CASGQGWANEQFF.

The genes are TRBV4-2 and TRBJ2-2, with D unclear. V was clipped by 3 bases and J by 0 bases, with 2 bases between them. This CDR3 is 13 amino acids long. Germline-derived CDR1 and CDR2 are LGHNA and YNFKEQ. Here the CDR3 reads CASSHPNTGELFF. CDR3 coding DNA: TGTGCCAGCAGCCACCCGAACACCGGGGAGCTGTTTTTT.

This clone was counted only a few times. This sequence joins TRBV7-6 and TRBJ2-5; unclear D gene. The CDR3 totals 13 residues. Germline V gene sequence: CDR1 SGHVS, CDR2 FNYEAQ. With 3 bases removed from V and 5 bases from J, the gap between germline ends came to 10 bases. This chain's CDR3 is CASSLNLGETQYF. The CDR3 coding sequence is TGTGCCAGCAGCTTGAACCTTGGGGAGACCCAGTACTTC.

The V and J genes are TRBV6-5 and TRBJ1-1; 7 nucleotides line up with TRBD1. Germline assignment: CDR1 MNHEY and CDR2 SVGAGI. The trim removed 2 bases at V and 5 bases at J, leaving 5 bases unmatched. The CDR3 length is 14 residues. Here the CDR3 DNA reads TGTGCCAGCAGTTACCTGACAGGGAGGACTGAAGCTTTCTTT. It specifies CASSYLTGRTEAFF.

Details on this clone: Different DNA sequences within this sample yield the same CDR3. The J gene is TRBJ1-4, the V gene TRBV5-6, with D perhaps matching TRBD1 (5 bases). This CDR3 spans 14 amino acids. Trimming took off 4 bases at V and 5 bases at J, with 12 bases between the two ends. Germline CDR1 and CDR2: SGHDT and YYEEEE. The CDR3 protein is CASSPGRGNEKLFF. The CDR3 DNA sequence: TGTGCCAGCAGCCCGGGGCGGGGGAATGAAAAACTGTTTTTT.

This sequence joins TRBV11-2 and TRBJ1-5; D remains unclear. Looked up from germline, CDR1 is SGHAT and CDR2 is FQNNGV. The V end was cut by 5 bases, the J end by 3 bases, with 11 bases between. The CDR3 sequence is 14 residues long. CDR3 protein: CASSPHPYNQPQHF. CDR3 nucleotide sequence: TGTGCCAGCAGCCCCCATCCCTACAATCAGCCCCAGCATTTT.

This clone was observed a single time. The chain recombines TRBV29-1 with TRBJ2-3, with D maybe TRBD2 (5 bases). The germline V gene encodes CDR1 SQVTM and CDR2 ANQGSEA. The CDR3 length is 15 residues. The ends were cut back, 7 bases at V and 4 bases at J, with 21 bases in the middle. CDR3 residues: CSAAGSSRSPDTQYF. The DNA for the CDR3 is TGCAGCGCCGCGGGTTCAAGTAGGTCGCCAGATACGCAGTATTTT.

Only one count was recorded for this clone. The chain couples TRBV10-3 to TRBJ2-2, with D perhaps matching TRBD2 (5 bases). The CDR3 length is 15 residues. V lost 4 bases to trimming and J lost 4 bases, with 13 bases between them. From germline, CDR1 is ENHRY and CDR2 SYGVKD. CDR3 sequence: CAISGSHGGTGELFF. DNA of the CDR3: TGTGCCATCAGTGGGTCTCATGGAGGCACCGGGGAGCTGTTTTTT.

The chain couples TRBV7-9 to TRBJ2-6; D is ambiguous. The CDR3 contains 13 residues. Per the germline V gene, CDR1 is SEHNR and CDR2 is FQNEAQ (reference sequence). V was clipped by 3 bases and J by 1 base, with 1 base between them. The CDR3 loop is CASSFSGANVLTF. The DNA of the CDR3 is TGTGCCAGCAGCTTTTCTGGGGCCAACGTCCTGACTTTC.

V and J are TRBV15 and TRBJ2-7, with no clear D. CDR3 length equals 12 residues. CDR1 is LNHNV, CDR2 YYDKDF, per germline (reference sequence). Trimming removed 2 bases from V and 6 bases from J, with 8 bases in between. The CDR3 loop reads CATSRLDGEQYF. The CDR3 nucleotides read TGTGCCACCAGCAGACTTGATGGCGAGCAGTACTTC.

The chain is built from TRBV5-6 and TRBJ1-5; the D gene is possibly TRBD1 (6 bases). CDR3 size: 12 residues. Germline V CDR1 and CDR2: SGHDT, YYEEEE. The V end was cut by 2 bases, the J end by 7 bases, with 7 bases between. Here the CDR3 DNA reads TGTGCCAGCAGCTTAGGACAGCAGCCCCAGCATTTT. Translating gives CASSLGQQPQHF.

About this clone itself: Within the sample, other DNA sequences also encode this same CDR3. The chain uses TRBV10-1 and TRBJ2-7; D is unresolved. Trimming took off 0 bases at V and 3 bases at J, with 6 bases between the two ends. Germline V CDR1 and CDR2: WNHNN, SYGVQD (reference sequence). The CDR3 consists of 13 residues. Here the CDR3 DNA reads TGCGCCAGCAGTGAGTCAGGGCGCTACGAGCAGTACTTC. Protein sequence: CASSESGRYEQYF.

This clone was counted once. The CDR3 region is CASSGRTPYNEQFF. As DNA, the CDR3 is TGTGCCAGCAGTGGGCGGACGCCCTACAATGAGCAGTTCTTC. The chain combines TRBV6-5 with TRBJ2-1; D gene ambiguous. Trimming shortened V by 5 bases and J by 2 bases, and 10 bases separated the two germline ends. CDR1 is MNHEY and CDR2 is SVGAGI in the germline V gene. The CDR3 has 14 amino acids.

The V gene is TRBV27, the J gene TRBJ2-2; 11 bases line up with TRBD2. CDR1 and CDR2 from the germline V gene are MNHEY and SMNVEV (reference sequence). The CDR3 spans 19 residues. The ends lost 1 base at V and 7 bases at J; junction bases unmatched: 14. CDR3 DNA sequence: TGTGCCAGCAGTTTATTCCTCGGACTAGCGGGCCAACCCGGCGGGGAGCTGTTTTTT. Protein product: CASSLFLGLAGQPGGELFF.

To note about this clone: Other DNA sequences within the sample encode an identical CDR3. This chain connects TRBV7-2 to TRBJ2-7, with 10 bases identical to TRBD2. Per the germline V gene, CDR1 is SGHTA and CDR2 is FQGNSA. V was clipped by 4 bases and J by 3 bases; unmatched bases: 3. The CDR3 consists of 14 residues. The CDR3, as DNA: TGTGCCAGCAGCTCGACTAGCGGGCTCTACGAGCAGTACTTC. Its protein is CASSSTSGLYEQYF.

The gene calls are TRBV11-2 and TRBJ2-7; TRBD2 matches 7 bases. The CDR3 totals 16 residues. With V trimmed by 2 bases and J by 0 bases, 7 bases remained unmatched. Per germline, CDR1 SGHAT and CDR2 FQNNGV. The CDR3 sequence is CASSLFTGGPSYEQYF. CDR3 nucleotides: TGTGCCAGCAGCTTATTCACGGGGGGACCCTCCTACGAGCAGTACTTC.

For the CDR3, the DNA is TGTGCCAGCAGTGGGGGGGGCGGGAGGCACACTGAAGCTTTCTTT. Its protein product is CASSGGGGRHTEAFF. The V call is TRBV6-5, the J call TRBJ1-1; TRBD1 might be the D (6 bases). Trimming removed 5 bases at V and 3 bases at J, with 16 bases between. Germline loops: CDR1 MNHEY, CDR2 SVGAGI. The CDR3 is 15 residues long.

The V and J genes are TRBV29-1 and TRBJ2-3, with 7 bases that match TRBD2. Germline V gene data show CDR1 as SQVTM and CDR2 as ANQGSEA. With V trimmed by 7 bases and J by 2 bases, 6 bases remained unmatched. The CDR3 is 13 amino acids. CDR3: CSGSSGPTDTQYF. DNA of the CDR3: TGCAGCGGCTCTAGCGGACCCACAGATACGCAGTATTTT.

The V call is TRBV28, the J call TRBJ1-1; unclear D gene. The CDR3 extends over 16 amino acids. Germline V lookup: CDR1 MDHEN, CDR2 SYDVKM. V lost 5 bases and J lost 1, with 17 bases in between. The CDR3 spells CASSPRSLRRNTEAFF. CDR3 DNA: TGTGCCAGCAGTCCACGGTCACTGAGACGGAACACTGAAGCTTTCTTT.

V is TRBV6-1 and J is TRBJ2-1; D gene uncertain. Trimming took off 0 bases at V and 0 bases at J, with 9 bases between the two ends. The germline CDR1 and CDR2 sequences are MNHNS and SASEGT. The CDR3 is made up of 16 amino acids. Written as DNA, the CDR3 is TGTGCCAGCAGTGAAGCATCAGTTAGCTCCTACAATGAGCAGTTCTTC. Protein product: CASSEASVSSYNEQFF.

The chain joins TRBV7-8 to TRBJ1-5; D gene unclear. This CDR3 has 13 amino acids. The germline gives CDR1 SGHVS, CDR2 FQNEAQ. The ends were cut back, 3 bases at V and 6 bases at J, with 9 bases in the middle. The CDR3: CASSLVDFQPQHF. CDR3 in DNA: TGTGCCAGCAGCTTGGTGGATTTTCAGCCCCAGCATTTT.

The chain links TRBV5-4 to TRBJ2-5; the match to TRBD1 covers 7 bases. CDR1 is SGHNT and CDR2 is YYREEE in the germline V gene (reference sequence). The CDR3 extends over 12 amino acids. The V and J ends lost 7 bases and 5 bases, in that order; junction bases with no gene match: 5. The CDR3: CASQGQAETQYF. The DNA of the CDR3 is TGTGCCAGCCAAGGACAGGCGGAGACCCAGTACTTC. Full variable domain (rest looked up from reference TRBV5-4 and TRBJ2-5): ETGVTQSPTHLIKTRGQQVTLRCSSQSGHNTVSWYQQALGQGPQFIFQYYREEENGRGNFPPRFSGLQFPNYSSELNVNALELDDSALYLCASQGQAETQYFGPGTRLLVL.